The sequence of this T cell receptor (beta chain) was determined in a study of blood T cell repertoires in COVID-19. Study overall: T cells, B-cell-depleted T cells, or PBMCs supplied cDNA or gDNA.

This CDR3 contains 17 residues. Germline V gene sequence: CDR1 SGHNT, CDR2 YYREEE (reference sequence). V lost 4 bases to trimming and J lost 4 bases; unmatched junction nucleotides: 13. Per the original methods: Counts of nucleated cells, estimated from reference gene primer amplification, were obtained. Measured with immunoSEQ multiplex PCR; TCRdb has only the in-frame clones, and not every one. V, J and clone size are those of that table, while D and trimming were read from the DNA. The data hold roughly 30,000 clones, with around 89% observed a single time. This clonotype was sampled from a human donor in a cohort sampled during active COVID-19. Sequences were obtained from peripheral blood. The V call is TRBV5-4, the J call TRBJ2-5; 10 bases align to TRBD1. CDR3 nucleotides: TGTGCCAGCAGCGACCGGGACAGGGGATTCGGGATAGAGACCCAGTACTTC. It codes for CASSDRDRGFGIETQYF.